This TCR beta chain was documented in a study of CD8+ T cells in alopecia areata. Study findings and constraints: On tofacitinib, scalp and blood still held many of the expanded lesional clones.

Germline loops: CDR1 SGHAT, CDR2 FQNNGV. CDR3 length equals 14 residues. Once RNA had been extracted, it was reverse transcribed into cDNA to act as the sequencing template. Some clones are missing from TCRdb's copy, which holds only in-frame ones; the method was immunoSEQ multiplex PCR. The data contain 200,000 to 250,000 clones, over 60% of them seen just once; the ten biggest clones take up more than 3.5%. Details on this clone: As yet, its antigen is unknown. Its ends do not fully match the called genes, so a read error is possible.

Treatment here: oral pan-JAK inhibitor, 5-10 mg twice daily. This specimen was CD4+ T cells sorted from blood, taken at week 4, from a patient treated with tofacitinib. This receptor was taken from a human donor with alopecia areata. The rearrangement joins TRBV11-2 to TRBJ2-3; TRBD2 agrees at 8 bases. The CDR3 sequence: CASSSGLAADTQYF. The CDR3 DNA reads TGCGCCAGCAGCTCCGGACTAGCAGCAGATACGCAGTATTTT.